This T cell receptor (beta chain) came from a study of T cell repertoires in cytomegalovirus infection. Study-level information: CMV epitopes that were recently identified and HLA-C-restricted were used alongside well-studied HLA-B-restricted ones. Both CMV infection and a matching HLA type were indicated by public TCR beta signatures.

Using its own MiXCR run on the reads, TCRdb lists one record per CDR3 protein. Among under 500,000 distinct CDR3 sequences listed, about 42% were seen once. Notes on this clonotype: Its target is unknown.

The length of the CDR3 is 14 residues. V was trimmed by 5 bases and J by 6 bases, leaving 14 bases between them. Germline V lookup: CDR1 SGHTA, CDR2 FQGNSA. Study-level results: HLA-C-restricted TCR beta clonotypes specific for CMV led the ex vivo response.

V is TRBV7-2 and J is TRBJ2-1; D may be TRBD2 (6 bases). The clonotype was recovered from a human donor in good health (CMV status not recorded). Some clones in this sample may be carry-over from other donors' samples. The specimen was cultured PBMCs, collected from culture after CMV antigen stimulation. The CDR3 here is CASSGGGSINEQFF. CDR3 sequence (DNA): TGTGCCAGCAGCGGAGGAGGGTCCATCAATGAGCAGTTCTTC.